This T cell receptor (beta chain) originates from a study of molecular identifiers for immune sequencing clone quantification listed by TCRdb under 2018. Regarding the complete study: For a replicate experiment, the RNA from either 20,000 or 100,000 naive CD8 T cells was divided into five aliquots, and four of those aliquots went on to sequencing. CD8 T cells were used in a methods study to benchmark molecular-identifier clustering-based TCR repertoire sequencing (MIDCIRS) and TCR RNA copy counting. What the study reported, not specific to this receptor: A single cell's worth of spiked-in Jurkat TCR RNA was reported detectable even among one million naive CD8 T cells. The sizes of highly expanded clones could end up underestimated when identical TCR molecules share a barcode. Spiked-in Jurkat TCR RNA (approximately 10 copies' worth), which is not part of the donor repertoire, was contained in the naive libraries. Modeling gave about three recovered TCR RNA copies per cell versus 9.5 to 10 by digital PCR, implying about 30% capture efficiency. When barcode sub-clustering was omitted, TCR diversity was inflated by chimeric consensus sequences, with chimeras reaching as high as 47%. In CMV-specific effector cells, over 99% of molecules were held by clones above 20 RNA copies, whereas under 1% of molecules were held by such clones in naive cells.

This clonotype was recorded at least ten times. Its antigen remains undetermined. There are no base qualities to consult, and no much larger clone falls within one base. Library generation was performed with PCR. These reads were obtained on a NextSeq 500. Bulk TCR libraries were prepared as previously described, using TCR primers listed in Table S5. Total RNA was purified with the Qiagen AllPrep DNA/RNA kit. Reads from multiple sequencing runs of the same library were pooled before analysis. As for the original processing: Reads were retained only if their TCR constant sequence matched exactly, and those retained reads were trimmed to 150 nt and grouped according to their 12-nt molecular barcodes. Reads inside each barcode group were sub-clustered using a 15% Levenshtein threshold, and a quality-weighted consensus sequence was constructed for each RNA molecule. Non-functional sequences were filtered out, along with any lower-count sequence sitting one edit away from another sequence. Based on fitting two negative binomial distributions, any barcode sub-cluster with under 20% of the maximum read count was discarded. TCRdb reanalyzed the raw reads on its own, using fastp at Q25 for trimming and MiXCR for clone calling, and kept in-frame beta chains. Each CDR3 protein appears once, grouped with its most common genes and DNA. The V and J calls come from TCRdb's annotation, not from the publication. The sample table lists about 630,000 distinct CDR3 sequences, 25% of them with a count of one. The top ten clones comprise around 0.78% of the sample.

Libraries of naive CD8 T cells were built from anywhere between about 17,000 and 1,000,000 sorted cells, with 10%, 30% or 50% of the purified RNA used. Naive CD8 T cells were FACS-sorted as CD8+CD4-CCR7+CD45RA+ on a BD FACSAria II into RLT Plus buffer. To test detection sensitivity, Jurkat RNA equivalent to more than 9 TCR copies was spiked into samples of about 18,000-1,000,000 naive CD8 T cells. CD8 T cells were enriched with RosetteSep CD8+ T Cell Enrichment Cocktail and Ficoll-Paque, followed by ACK red cell lysis. The CDR3 measures 15 amino acids from cysteine to phenylalanine. The retained sequence is limited to the CDR3, 45 bases, with the frame set at the first base. Via the germline V gene (reference sequence), CDR1 is DFQATT and CDR2 SNEGSKA. V was cut back by 4 bases and J by 3 bases, leaving a gap of 17 bases between them.

The chain is made from TRBV20-1 and TRBJ2-3; the D gene is perhaps TRBD2, from 6 matching bases. Sequencing was done on a sample of naive CD8+ T cells from blood, with Jurkat cell RNA spiked in. The sample's cell subset or site label, decoded: FACS-sorted CD8+CD4-CCR7+CD45RA+ naive T cells. The receptor was isolated from a human donor in good health. Some libraries in this study had Jurkat cell RNA spiked in. The CDR3 reads CSAITSPWETDTQYF. The bases are TGCAGTGCTATAACTAGCCCATGGGAGACAGATACGCAGTATTTT.